This T cell receptor (beta chain) is drawn from a study of T cells in Graves' hyperthyroidism and ophthalmopathy. On the study more broadly: Before any treatment, at initial diagnosis, peripheral blood was collected. Study-wide points: Using 13 V-J features, a model discriminated ophthalmopathy from stable hyperthyroidism.

This clonotype was detected ten times or more. What it binds is not known. This CDR3 spans 16 amino acids. V was clipped by 5 bases and J by 4 bases, with 20 bases between them. Germline lookup yields CDR1 PRHDT and CDR2 FYEKMQ (reference sequence). Template material for amplifying TCR beta CDR3 regions consisted of RNA transcripts. TCR CDR3 underwent first-round RT-PCR with the HTBI primer set. MiXCR was run by TCRdb on the multiplex PCR reads, yielding one entry per CDR3 protein. The data show hundreds of thousands of distinct CDR3 sequences, with approximately 14% seen just once and under 15% held by the top ten. Ophthalmopathy patients had Clinical Activity Score at least 3, NOSPECS grade at least 4, duration under 3 months.

The receptor was derived from a woman between 45 and 60 years old with Graves' ophthalmopathy. Input material: blood. The chain carries TRBV13 and TRBJ1-1; D unclear. CDR3 region: CASSDHPRTASTEAFF. The CDR3 DNA reads as TGTGCCAGCAGCGACCACCCAAGGACCGCGAGCACTGAAGCTTTCTTT.